The 10 T cell receptor beta chains presented below share a single source sample, sequenced in a study of tumor and adjacent non-tumor tissue in lung cancer (dated by TCRdb to 2017 to 2018). RNA was isolated from bulk, unsorted tissue, and RNA quality was assessed with a NanoDrop ND-1000 and an Agilent 2100. Libraries were prepared through multiplex PCR. Sequenced using an Illumina HiSeq 2500. TCRbeta libraries were constructed through three rounds of nested PCR with primers (Table S4) according to protocols adapted from ARM-PCR. TCRdb reworked the public reads: Q25 trimming with fastp, MiXCR clone assembly, productive beta chains retained. Every distinct CDR3 protein forms one entry, paired with its most common genes and DNA. The sample includes fewer than 85,000 distinct CDR3 sequences, with over 75% observed a single time. The top ten hold roughly 14% of the sample. Input material: lung tumor tissue. These receptors were obtained from a woman aged 50 to 60 with non-small cell lung cancer.

Comment on this clonotype: Sequence at one end of the junction differs from germline and may be a read error. CDR3 DNA: TGCAGCGTAGCTAACAGGGGAGGGTTTAATGCCCACCATTTT. Its protein product is CSVANRGGFNAHHF. The chain links TRBV29-1 to TRBJ1-5, with TRBD1 identical over 7 bases. CDR1 is SQVTM and CDR2 is ANQGSEA in the germline V gene. This CDR3 region has 14 residues.

This chain joins TRBV29-1 and TRBJ2-2; 8 bases agree with TRBD2. Germline CDR1 reads SQVTM; CDR2 reads ANQGSEA. The V gene end was trimmed by 4 bases and the J gene end by 13 bases; junction bases not matched to a gene: 17. The CDR3 runs 15 residues. Here the CDR3 reads CSVVLLAGGVEGLFF. Here the CDR3 DNA reads TGCAGCGTTGTTCTCCTGGCGGGAGGAGTCGAGGGGCTGTTTTTT.

This clonotype is categorized as medium-sized (0.01 to 0.1%). This chain links TRBV13 with TRBJ1-1, with no clear D. Per germline, CDR1 PRHDT and CDR2 FYEKMQ (reference sequence). V lost 4 bases, J lost 4 bases, and 4 bases lay in between. The CDR3 length is 11 residues. The chain's CDR3 is CASSWTTEAFF. In DNA, the CDR3 is TGTGCCAGCAGCTGGACCACTGAAGCTTTCTTT.

DNA of the CDR3: TGTGCCAGCTCTATCTCAGGTGAGGCGGAGACCCAGTACTTC. Amino acids: CASSISGEAETQYF. The chain carries TRBV28 and TRBJ2-5; unclear D gene. V lost 8 bases, J lost 5 bases, and 18 bases lay in between. CDR1 and CDR2 from the germline V gene are MDHEN and SYDVKM. The CDR3 is made up of 14 amino acids.

Concerning this clonotype itself: Sequence at one end of the junction differs from germline and may be a read error. This chain links TRBV6-2 or TRBV6-3 with TRBJ2-1; tentatively, D is TRBD1 (6 bases). The germline CDR1 and CDR2 sequences are MNHEY and SVGEGT. The length of the CDR3 is 15 residues. The chain's CDR3 is CASRRPGHPSNEQFF. CDR3 nucleotide sequence: TGTGCCAGCAGACGTCCGGGACACCCATCCAATGAACAGTTCTTC.

About this clonotype itself: The junction differs from germline at one of its ends, possibly a read error. The chain carries TRBV6-2 or TRBV6-3 and TRBJ2-1, with D maybe TRBD2 (6 bases). This CDR3 has 15 amino acids. Germline V gene data show CDR1 as MNHEY and CDR2 as SVGEGT. This CDR3 reads CASSSRIAANNEQLF. In nucleotides, the CDR3 is TGTGCCAGCAGTTCGCGAATAGCGGCCAACAATGAGCAGCTCTTC.

Regarding this clonotype: A read error is likely, as this CDR3 ends without the conserved phenylalanine or tryptophan. This rearrangement joins TRBV28 to TRBJ2-5; tentatively, D is TRBD1 or TRBD2 (6 bases each). CDR1 is MDHEN and CDR2 is SYDVKM in the germline V gene. This CDR3 spans 13 amino acids. In DNA, the CDR3 is TGTGCCAGCACGGGGGCAGTGAGGGAGATCCAGTACTCC. It translates to CASTGAVREIQYS.

The chain links TRBV6-5 to TRBJ2-7; a weak D match, TRBD2 (6 bases). Germline V CDR1 and CDR2: MNHEY, SVGAGI. V dropped 6 bases and J dropped 5 bases, with 11 bases sitting between them. This CDR3 is 12 amino acids long. Written as DNA, the CDR3 is TGTGCCAGCAGCGGGAGAGTGCACGAGCAGTACTTC. The encoded protein is CASSGRVHEQYF.

Of note for this clonotype: One end of the junction fails to match germline, which may point to a read error. This chain connects TRBV4-1 to TRBJ2-3; D perhaps matches TRBD2 (5 bases). The V gene's germline CDR1 is MGHRA and CDR2 YSYEKL. CDR3 length: 15 residues. This CDR3 is CTSSQGFSSTDTHYF. In DNA form, the CDR3 reads TGCACCAGCAGCCAAGGGTTCTCTAGCACAGATACGCATTATTTT.

The rearrangement joins TRBV20-1 to TRBJ2-1, with TRBD1 as a possible D gene (5 bases). Germline V gives CDR1 DFQATT, CDR2 SNEGSKA (reference sequence). The CDR3 has 12 amino acids. The V and J ends lost 5 bases and 7 bases respectively, with 12 bases between them. Written as DNA, the CDR3 is TGCAGTGCTTGTGGAACAGGAAATGAGCAGTTCTTC. Translation gives CSACGTGNEQFF.